This T cell receptor (beta chain) was sequenced in a study of OX40 agonist ivuxolimab in advanced cancers. Points from the study as a whole: Researchers report that CD8+ T cells had, on average, more expanded clones than CD4+.

CDR3 length equals 15 residues. Per germline, CDR1 SEHNR and CDR2 FQNEAQ (reference sequence). V was trimmed by 6 bases and J by 7 bases, leaving 19 bases between them. On this clone itself: What it recognizes is unknown.

The method was immunoSEQ multiplex PCR; TCRdb's version includes in-frame clones alone and lacks a portion of them. Of roughly 75,000 clones listed, 83% are singletons. This TCR came from an adult with an advanced solid tumor such as melanoma, head and neck, liver or kidney cancer. The material sequenced was CD4+ or CD8+ T cells sorted from blood, taken in a trial of the OX40 agonist ivuxolimab. This rearrangement joins TRBV7-9 to TRBJ2-1; D remains ambiguous. CDR3 nucleotides: TGTGCCAGCAGTCTACGCGGAATGGGCTTAAATGAGCAGTTCTTC. This sequence encodes CASSLRGMGLNEQFF. Filled out from reference TRBV7-9 and TRBJ2-1, the complete variable domain reads DTGVSQNPRHKITKRGQNVTFRCDPISEHNRLYWYRQTLGQGPEFLTYFQNEAQLEKSRLLSDRFSAERPKGSFSTLEIQRTEQGDSAMYLCASSLRGMGLNEQFFGPGTRLTVL.